These 15 T cell receptor beta chains share one sample of origin, sequenced in a study of blood T cell repertoires in COVID-19. Generated by immunoSEQ multiplex PCR, the TCRdb table keeps only in-frame clones and is missing some. The sample records about 360,000 clones, around 90% being singletons. The sequenced material came from PBMCs or T cells enriched from blood (not recorded which). The receptors were gathered from a woman aged 40 to 50 with acute COVID-19.

The rearrangement joins TRBV10-2 to TRBJ2-7, with 8 nucleotides matching TRBD2. Per the germline V gene, CDR1 is WSHSY and CDR2 is SAAADI. This CDR3 is 13 amino acids long. V lost 7 bases and J lost 4; bases outside the gene matches: 6. In nucleotides, the CDR3 is TGCGCCAGCACCCCAGCGGGGGATTACGAGCAGTACTTC. As protein: CASTPAGDYEQYF.

The gene calls are TRBV4-1 and TRBJ2-1, with TRBD1 as a possible D gene (6 bases). Germline V gives CDR1 MGHRA, CDR2 YSYEKL. This CDR3 has 17 amino acids. V lost 1 base and J 1 base, leaving 14 bases between the germline ends. The chain's CDR3 is CASSQARLQGSYNEQFF. The CDR3 DNA follows: TGCGCCAGCAGCCAAGCCAGATTACAGGGTTCCTACAATGAGCAGTTCTTC.

The gene calls are TRBV5-1 and TRBJ1-3, with D tentatively TRBD1 (6 bases). There are 15 residues in the CDR3. Between the trimmed V and J ends, which lost 5 bases and 0 bases, there was a span of 12 bases. The germline gives CDR1 SGHRS, CDR2 YFSETQ. CDR3 region: CASRRDISSGNTIYF. CDR3 nucleotides: TGCGCCAGCAGACGGGACATCAGCTCTGGAAACACCATATATTTT.

The J gene is TRBJ1-6, the V gene TRBV28; no definite D call. CDR3 length: 9 residues. From germline, CDR1 is MDHEN and CDR2 SYDVKM. Trimming removed 5 bases from V and 13 bases from J, with 3 bases in between. The CDR3 loop is CASSPPLHF. The DNA for the CDR3 is TGTGCCAGCAGTCCTCCCCTCCACTTT.

This clone was seen a few times. J is TRBJ2-2 and V is TRBV14; 7 positions match TRBD2. Germline CDR1 is SGHDN and CDR2 is FVKESK. Germline trimming cut 0 bases from V and 4 bases from J; bases unmatched to any gene: 11. The CDR3 covers 18 residues. CDR3 region: CASSQDLRLAASTGELFF. The CDR3 DNA reads as TGTGCCAGCAGCCAAGATCTACGGCTAGCGGCGAGCACCGGGGAGCTGTTTTTT.

The chain carries TRBV29-1 and TRBJ2-1; 7 nucleotides line up with TRBD1. Germline V gene sequence: CDR1 SQVTM, CDR2 ANQGSEA. The CDR3 loop spans 16 amino acids. V was pared by 3 bases and J by 4 bases, with 12 bases of the junction left unmatched. CDR3 residues: CSVDGRGPGSYNEQFF. The CDR3 nucleotides read TGCAGCGTTGATGGAAGGGGGCCGGGGAGTTACAATGAGCAGTTCTTC.

The genes are TRBV5-5 and TRBJ1-3; D gene unclear. The CDR3 extends over 15 amino acids. Trimming cost V 7 bases and J 0 bases, with 14 bases left between them. The germline V gene encodes CDR1 SGHKS and CDR2 YYEKEE (reference sequence). The CDR3, as DNA: TGTGCCAGCTCCCACAGTCCCCTCTCTGGAAACACCATATATTTT. Translation gives CASSHSPLSGNTIYF.

The chain joins TRBV4-1 to TRBJ2-2; 10 nucleotides align to TRBD2. Germline lookup yields CDR1 MGHRA and CDR2 YSYEKL. The CDR3 is made up of 16 amino acids. Unmatched junction bases numbered 0, after V lost 2 bases and J lost 0 bases. CDR3 loop: CASSQLAGANTGELFF. For the CDR3, the DNA is TGCGCCAGCAGCCAACTAGCGGGGGCGAACACCGGGGAGCTGTTTTTT.

The CDR3 coding sequence is TGTGCCAGTAGTATAGGCCTGAGTTTGGCGGGGGGTCGCACCGGGGAGCTGTTTTTT. It is translated as CASSIGLSLAGGRTGELFF. V gene TRBV19 combines with J gene TRBJ2-2; TRBD2 agrees at 8 bases. Germline V lookup: CDR1 LNHDA, CDR2 SQIVND (reference sequence). J gave up 4 bases and V 1 base, and 14 bases lay outside the gene matches. This CDR3 contains 19 residues.

This chain connects TRBV2 to TRBJ1-3; 8 nucleotides align to TRBD1. V was pared by 8 bases and J by 2 bases, with 11 bases of the junction left unmatched. The CDR3 covers 16 residues. From germline, CDR1 is SNHLY and CDR2 FYNNEI. The CDR3 is CASSGLRDRTGNTIYF. CDR3 DNA sequence: TGTGCCAGCTCGGGCCTCCGGGACAGGACTGGAAACACCATATATTTT.

In its sample, this clone was seen a few times. The V gene is TRBV24-1, the J gene TRBJ2-5; unclear D gene. Deletions cut 2 bases from V and 0 bases from J, with 9 bases between. The CDR3 spans 15 residues. Per the germline V gene, CDR1 is KGHDR and CDR2 is SFDVKD. CDR3 nucleotide sequence: TGTGCCACCAGTGATTCCACAGAGTACCAAGAGACCCAGTACTTC. It translates to CATSDSTEYQETQYF.

The genes are TRBV18 and TRBJ1-1; maybe TRBD1 (6 bases). CDR3 length equals 15 residues. The germline gives CDR1 KGHSH, CDR2 LQKENI. V lost 3 bases to trimming and J lost 4 bases, with 15 bases between them. CDR3 region: CASSPSGGLSTEAFF. The CDR3 bases are TGTGCCAGCTCACCTTCGGGGGGCTTGTCCACTGAAGCTTTCTTT.

J is TRBJ1-3 and V is TRBV6-1; TRBD1 agrees at 7 bases. The germline CDR1 and CDR2 sequences are MNHNS and SASEGT. The CDR3 totals 17 residues. J gave up 4 bases and V 0 bases, and 9 bases lay outside the gene matches. The CDR3 region is CASSEAHGTVGGNTIYF. The CDR3 DNA follows: TGTGCCAGCAGTGAAGCTCACGGGACAGTGGGGGGAAACACCATATATTTT.

As regards this clone: Distinct nucleotide sequences in the sample also encode this CDR3. The chain couples TRBV18 to TRBJ1-1; tentative D call: TRBD1 (6 bases). This CDR3 is 14 amino acids long. Germline V lookup: CDR1 KGHSH, CDR2 LQKENI. Trimming took 3 bases from V and 2 from J, leaving 10 bases between them. CDR3 sequence: CASSPDRPNTEAFF. CDR3 in DNA: TGTGCCAGCTCACCTGACAGGCCTAACACTGAAGCTTTCTTT.

V gene TRBV7-2 combines with J gene TRBJ1-2, with a possible D match to TRBD1 (6 bases). This CDR3 comprises 15 residues. Per germline, CDR1 SGHTA and CDR2 FQGNSA. The ends were cut back, 5 bases at V and 6 bases at J, with 19 bases in the middle. The CDR3 DNA is TGTGCCAGCAGCCCAATCGGCAGGGGAGGGGATGGCTACACCTTC. Its translation is CASSPIGRGGDGYTF.